The 13 T cell receptor beta chains below were found in one sample sequenced in a study of blood T cell repertoires in COVID-19. Profiled with immunoSEQ multiplex PCR; TCRdb holds only in-frame clones, not every one. The data show around 47,000 clones, roughly four fifths seen once. Sequencing was carried out using peripheral blood. The origin of the receptors is a woman older than 75 with COVID-19, enrolled during active disease.

This clone was observed a handful of times. V and J are TRBV5-1 and TRBJ2-2; maybe TRBD1 (6 bases). The germline CDR1 and CDR2 sequences are SGHRS and YFSETQ. The CDR3 consists of 17 residues. Between the trimmed V and J ends, which lost 0 bases and 2 bases, there was a span of 14 bases. The CDR3 region has the DNA TGCGCCAGCAGCTTGGGAGGGGGATTGTCTAACACCGGGGAGCTGTTTTTT. Protein product: CASSLGGGLSNTGELFF.

This chain connects TRBV5-1 to TRBJ2-5, with 13 nucleotides matching TRBD2. The CDR3 contains 19 residues. V dropped 4 bases and J dropped 4; count of bases not matched to a gene: 16. Germline V gene data show CDR1 as SGHRS and CDR2 as YFSETQ. DNA of the CDR3: TGCGCCAGCAGCCTGACAGGACAGGGGACTAGCGGGACTGGAGAGACCCAGTACTTC. Its protein is CASSLTGQGTSGTGETQYF.

The V and J genes are TRBV21-1 and TRBJ2-7; TRBD1 is the table's D call, not checked against the DNA. TRBV21-1 is flagged as a pseudogene. This CDR3 comprises 13 residues. The CDR3 protein is CARTRDRGYEQYF. In DNA, the CDR3 is TGTGCCAGGACCCGGGACAGAGGCTACGAGCAGTACTTC.

The chain is built from TRBV24-1 and TRBJ2-1; D is perhaps TRBD1 (6 bases). Trimming cost V 4 bases and J 10 bases, with 16 bases left between them. The CDR3 covers 14 residues. The V gene's germline CDR1 is KGHDR and CDR2 SFDVKD. The CDR3 loop reads CATSDSTGFKEQFF. The CDR3 DNA reads as TGTGCCACCAGTGACTCGACAGGCTTCAAGGAGCAGTTCTTC.

The CDR3 protein is CASSLRGQTLNYGYTF. CDR3 nucleotide sequence: TGTGCCAGCAGCTTAAGGGGACAGACCCTAAACTATGGCTACACCTTC. The rearrangement joins TRBV7-8 to TRBJ1-2; 7 nucleotides line up with TRBD1. V shed 2 bases, J shed 2 bases, and the junction held 8 bases outside the gene matches. The CDR3 is made up of 16 amino acids. Per germline, CDR1 SGHVS and CDR2 FQNEAQ.

This clone is labeled as medium-sized. V is TRBV27 and J is TRBJ2-1, with D possibly being TRBD2 (6 bases). CDR3 length: 12 amino acids. Trimming pared 7 bases from V and 4 bases from J, leaving 8 bases between. The germline CDR1 and CDR2 sequences are MNHEY and SMNVEV (reference sequence). The CDR3 DNA reads TGTGCCAGCAAGGGGACTTACAATGAGCAGTTCTTC. Its translation: CASKGTYNEQFF.

This chain links TRBV5-1 with TRBJ2-5; D possibly corresponds to TRBD2 (5 bases). V was trimmed by 1 base and J by 4 bases, leaving 11 bases between them. Germline-derived CDR1 and CDR2 are SGHRS and YFSETQ. The CDR3 length is 14 residues. The CDR3 sequence is CASSLRAAGETQYF. The CDR3 region has the DNA TGCGCCAGCAGCTTGAGGGCTGCGGGAGAGACCCAGTACTTC.

This clone has ten or more counts. The chain couples TRBV27 to TRBJ2-1, with 7 bases lining up with TRBD1. J gave up 8 bases and V 6 bases, and 10 bases lay outside the gene matches. CDR3 length: 14 amino acids. From germline, CDR1 is MNHEY and CDR2 SMNVEV (reference sequence). The CDR3 protein is CASSPMTGFDEQFF. The CDR3 DNA sequence: TGTGCCAGCAGCCCGATGACAGGGTTCGATGAGCAGTTCTTC.

The V and J genes are TRBV3-1 (or the pseudogene TRBV3-2) and TRBJ2-1, with 12 bases that match TRBD2. The CDR3 spans 14 residues. From germline, CDR1 is LGHDT and CDR2 YNNKEL (reference sequence). With 4 bases clipped from V and 9 bases from J, the junction kept 4 bases outside the gene matches. CDR3 amino acids: CASSPLAGGAEQFF. CDR3 DNA sequence: TGTGCCAGCAGCCCCCTAGCGGGAGGGGCTGAGCAGTTCTTC.

The genes are TRBV6-1 and TRBJ1-6; D is unclear. Trimming removed 2 bases at V and 7 bases at J, with 9 bases between. CDR1 is MNHNS and CDR2 is SASEGT in the germline V gene. This CDR3 contains 14 residues. As DNA, the CDR3 is TGTGCCAGCAGTGAACTAAGCATGAATTCACCCCTCCACTTT. Encoded protein: CASSELSMNSPLHF.

The chain couples TRBV3-1 (or the pseudogene TRBV3-2) to TRBJ2-1, with a weak D call TRBD2 (5 bases). The V gene lost 6 bases and the J gene lost 4 bases, with 10 bases spanning the gap. The V gene's germline CDR1 is LGHDT and CDR2 YNNKEL (reference sequence). This CDR3 has 13 amino acids. The CDR3 is CASSHEGYNEQFF. The CDR3 region has the DNA TGTGCCAGCAGTCACGAGGGATACAATGAGCAGTTCTTC.

The rearrangement joins TRBV9 to TRBJ1-2; 8 positions agree with TRBD1. The germline CDR1 and CDR2 sequences are SGDLS and YYNGEE. The CDR3 sequence is 14 residues long. V gave up 4 bases and J gave up 5 bases; unmatched junction bases: 7. DNA of the CDR3: TGTGCCAGCAGCTTAGGACAGGGCATGTATGGCTACACCTTC. Translation: CASSLGQGMYGYTF.

The V and J genes are TRBV7-9 and TRBJ1-5; no clear D gene. Germline V lookup: CDR1 SEHNR, CDR2 FQNEAQ (reference sequence). CDR3 length: 12 amino acids. Trimming pared 5 bases from V and 7 bases from J, leaving 9 bases between. The CDR3 DNA follows: TGTGCCAGCAGCGCCCCTAACCAGCCCCAGCATTTT. It is translated as CASSAPNQPQHF.